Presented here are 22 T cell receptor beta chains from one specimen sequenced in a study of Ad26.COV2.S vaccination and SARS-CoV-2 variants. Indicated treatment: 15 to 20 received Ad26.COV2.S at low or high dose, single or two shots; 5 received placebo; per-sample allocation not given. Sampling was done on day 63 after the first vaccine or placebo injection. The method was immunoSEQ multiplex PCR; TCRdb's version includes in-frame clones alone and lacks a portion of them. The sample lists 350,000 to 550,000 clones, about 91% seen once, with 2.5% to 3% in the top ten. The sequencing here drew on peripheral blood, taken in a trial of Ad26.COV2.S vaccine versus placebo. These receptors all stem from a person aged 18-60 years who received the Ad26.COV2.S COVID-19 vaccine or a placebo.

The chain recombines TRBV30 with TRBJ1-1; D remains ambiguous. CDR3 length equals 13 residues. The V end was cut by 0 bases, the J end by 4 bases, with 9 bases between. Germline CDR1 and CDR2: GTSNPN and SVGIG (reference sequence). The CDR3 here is CAWSVGPATEAFF. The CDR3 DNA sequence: TGTGCCTGGAGTGTCGGGCCGGCCACTGAAGCTTTCTTT.

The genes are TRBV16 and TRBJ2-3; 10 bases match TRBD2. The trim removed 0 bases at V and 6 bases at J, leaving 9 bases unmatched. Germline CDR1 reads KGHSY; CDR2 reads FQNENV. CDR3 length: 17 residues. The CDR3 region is CASSQSGGTSEEDTQYF. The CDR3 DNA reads TGTGCCAGCAGCCAATCTGGCGGGACTAGCGAGGAGGATACGCAGTATTTT.

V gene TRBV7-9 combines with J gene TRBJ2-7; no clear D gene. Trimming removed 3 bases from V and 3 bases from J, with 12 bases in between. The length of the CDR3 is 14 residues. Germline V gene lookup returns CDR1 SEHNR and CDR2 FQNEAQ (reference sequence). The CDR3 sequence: CASSFSTVGYEQYF. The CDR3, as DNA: TGTGCCAGCAGCTTCAGCACGGTAGGCTACGAGCAGTACTTC.

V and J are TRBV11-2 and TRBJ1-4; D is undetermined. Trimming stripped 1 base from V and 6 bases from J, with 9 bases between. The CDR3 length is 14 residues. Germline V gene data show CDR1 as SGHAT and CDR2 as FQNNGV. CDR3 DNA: TGTGCCAGCAGCTTAGCGCGGTGGGATGAAAAACTGTTTTTT. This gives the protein CASSLARWDEKLFF.

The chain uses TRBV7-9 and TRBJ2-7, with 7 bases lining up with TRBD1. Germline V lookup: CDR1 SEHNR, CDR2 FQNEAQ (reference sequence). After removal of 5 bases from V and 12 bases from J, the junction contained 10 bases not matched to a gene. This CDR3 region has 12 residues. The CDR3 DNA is TGTGCCAGCAGCCAAGAACCGGGACAGAGGTACTTC. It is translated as CASSQEPGQRYF.

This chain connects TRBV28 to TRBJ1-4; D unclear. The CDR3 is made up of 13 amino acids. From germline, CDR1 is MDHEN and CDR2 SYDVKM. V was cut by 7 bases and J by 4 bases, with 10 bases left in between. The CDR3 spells CASNPPGNEKLFF. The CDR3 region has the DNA TGTGCCAGCAATCCCCCCGGTAATGAAAAACTGTTTTTT.

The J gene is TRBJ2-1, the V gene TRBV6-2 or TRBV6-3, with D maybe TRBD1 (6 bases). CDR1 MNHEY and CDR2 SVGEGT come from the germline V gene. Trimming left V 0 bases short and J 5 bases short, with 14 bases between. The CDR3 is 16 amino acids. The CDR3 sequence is CASSYSGRGYNNEQFF. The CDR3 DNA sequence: TGTGCCAGCAGTTACTCGGGCAGGGGCTATAACAATGAGCAGTTCTTC.

As DNA, the CDR3 is TGTGCCAGCAGCCGGGGGGGGGCACAAGAGACCCAGTACTTC. This translates into CASSRGGAQETQYF. J is TRBJ2-5 and V is TRBV6-2 or TRBV6-3, with TRBD2 matching 8 bases. The CDR3 covers 14 residues. Germline V gene data show CDR1 as MNHEY and CDR2 as SVGEGT. The junction had 5 bases not matched to a gene; V was cut back by 6 bases and J by 2 bases.

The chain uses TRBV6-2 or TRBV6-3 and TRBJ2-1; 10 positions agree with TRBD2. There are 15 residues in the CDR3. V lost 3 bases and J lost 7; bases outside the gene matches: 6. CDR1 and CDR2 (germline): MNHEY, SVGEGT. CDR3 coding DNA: TGTGCCAGCAGTTATAAGGCTAGCGGGAGAAATGAGCAGTTCTTC. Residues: CASSYKASGRNEQFF.

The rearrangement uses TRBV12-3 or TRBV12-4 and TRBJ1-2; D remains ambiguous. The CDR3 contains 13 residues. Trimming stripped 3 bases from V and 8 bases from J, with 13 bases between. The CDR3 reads CASSLGESTGYTF. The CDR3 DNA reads TGTGCCAGCAGTTTGGGAGAGTCGACCGGCTACACCTTC.

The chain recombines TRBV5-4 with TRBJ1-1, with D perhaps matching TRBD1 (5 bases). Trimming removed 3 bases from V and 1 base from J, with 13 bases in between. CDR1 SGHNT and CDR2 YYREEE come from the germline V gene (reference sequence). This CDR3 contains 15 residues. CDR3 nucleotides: TGTGCCAGCAGCTCCGACGGGGGGGGGAACACTGAAGCTTTCTTT. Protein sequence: CASSSDGGGNTEAFF.

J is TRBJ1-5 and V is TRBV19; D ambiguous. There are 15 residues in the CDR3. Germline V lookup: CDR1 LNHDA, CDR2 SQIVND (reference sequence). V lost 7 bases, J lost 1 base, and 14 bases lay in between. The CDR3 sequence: CASNLGAGSNQPQHF. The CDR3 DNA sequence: TGTGCCAGTAACCTGGGAGCCGGGAGCAATCAGCCCCAGCATTTT.

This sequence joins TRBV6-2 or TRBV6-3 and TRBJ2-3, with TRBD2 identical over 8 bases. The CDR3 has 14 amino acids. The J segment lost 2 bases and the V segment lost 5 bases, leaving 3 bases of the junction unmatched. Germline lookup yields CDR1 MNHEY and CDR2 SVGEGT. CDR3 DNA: TGTGCCAGCAGTAGTAGCGGGGTCACAGATACGCAGTATTTT. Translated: CASSSSGVTDTQYF.

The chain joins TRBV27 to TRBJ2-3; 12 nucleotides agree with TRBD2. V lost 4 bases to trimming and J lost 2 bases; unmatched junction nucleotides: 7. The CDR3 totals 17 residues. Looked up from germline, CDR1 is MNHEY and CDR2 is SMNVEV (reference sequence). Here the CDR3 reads CASSSRLAGDLTDTQYF. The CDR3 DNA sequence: TGTGCCAGCAGTTCAAGACTAGCGGGGGACCTCACAGATACGCAGTATTTT.

CDR3 DNA sequence: TGTGCCAGCTCACCAGAGTTGGCCTCATGGGGTAATGAAAAACTGTTTTTT. Its translation is CASSPELASWGNEKLFF. The rearrangement links TRBV18 to TRBJ1-4; D is unresolved. Deletions cut 2 bases from V and 4 bases from J, with 17 bases between. Germline lookup yields CDR1 KGHSH and CDR2 LQKENI. CDR3 length: 17 amino acids. Filled out from reference TRBV18 and TRBJ1-4, the complete variable domain reads NAGVMQNPRHLVRRRGQEARLRCSPMKGHSHVYWYRQLPEEGLKFMVYLQKENIIDESGMPKERFSAEFPKEGPSILRIQQVVRGDSAAYFCASSPELASWGNEKLFFGSGTQLSVL.

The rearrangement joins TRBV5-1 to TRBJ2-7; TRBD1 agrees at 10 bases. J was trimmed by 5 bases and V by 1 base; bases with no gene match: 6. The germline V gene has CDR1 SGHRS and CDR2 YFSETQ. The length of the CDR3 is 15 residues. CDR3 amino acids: CASSLMGQGIHEQYF. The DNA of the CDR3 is TGCGCCAGCAGCTTGATGGGACAGGGGATCCACGAGCAGTACTTC.

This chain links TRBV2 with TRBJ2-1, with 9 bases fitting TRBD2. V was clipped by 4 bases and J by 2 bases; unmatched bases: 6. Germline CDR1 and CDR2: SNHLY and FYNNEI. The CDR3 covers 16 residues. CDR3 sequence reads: CASSVIAGAPYNEQFF. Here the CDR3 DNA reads TGTGCCAGCAGTGTCATAGCGGGAGCCCCCTACAATGAGCAGTTCTTC.

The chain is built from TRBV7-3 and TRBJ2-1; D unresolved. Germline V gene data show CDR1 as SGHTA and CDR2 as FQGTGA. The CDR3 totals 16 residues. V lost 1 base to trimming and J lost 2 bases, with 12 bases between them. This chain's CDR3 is CASSLNDWATYNEQFF. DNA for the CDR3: TGTGCCAGCAGCTTAAATGACTGGGCCACCTACAATGAGCAGTTCTTC.

The CDR3 region is CASSPYIAVRSTQDYEQYF. As DNA, the CDR3 is TGCGCCAGCAGCCCGTATATCGCGGTCAGGTCCACTCAGGACTACGAGCAGTACTTC. The chain links TRBV5-1 to TRBJ2-7; D ambiguous. Trimming removed 4 bases from V and 3 bases from J, with 29 bases in between. The CDR3 is 19 residues long. The germline V gene encodes CDR1 SGHRS and CDR2 YFSETQ. Complete variable domain (other parts from reference TRBV5-1 and TRBJ2-7): KAGVTQTPRYLIKTRGQQVTLSCSPISGHRSVSWYQQTPGQGLQFLFEYFSETQRNKGNFPGRFSGRQFSNSRSEMNVSTLELGDSALYLCASSPYIAVRSTQDYEQYFGPGTRLTVT.

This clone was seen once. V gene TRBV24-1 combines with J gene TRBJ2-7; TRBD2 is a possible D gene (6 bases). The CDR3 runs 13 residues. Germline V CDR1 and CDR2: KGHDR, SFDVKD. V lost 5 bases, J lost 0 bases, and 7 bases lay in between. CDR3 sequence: CATSAGDSYEQYF. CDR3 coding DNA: TGTGCCACCAGTGCGGGGGACTCCTACGAGCAGTACTTC.

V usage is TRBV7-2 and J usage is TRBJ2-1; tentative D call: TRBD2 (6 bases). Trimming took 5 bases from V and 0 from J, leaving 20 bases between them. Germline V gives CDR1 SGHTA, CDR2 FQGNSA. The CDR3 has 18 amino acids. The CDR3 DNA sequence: TGTGCCAGCAGCCCACGGGACTCCCAACCCCGCTCCTACAATGAGCAGTTCTTC. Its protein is CASSPRDSQPRSYNEQFF.

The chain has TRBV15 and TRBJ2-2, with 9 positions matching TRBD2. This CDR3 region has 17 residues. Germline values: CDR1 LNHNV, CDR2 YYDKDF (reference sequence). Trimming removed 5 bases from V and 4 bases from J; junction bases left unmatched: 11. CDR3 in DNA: TGTGCCACCAGCTTCGGACCGGGACTAGCCGGCACCGGGGAGCTGTTTTTT. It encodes CATSFGPGLAGTGELFF.